Below, 30 T cell receptor beta chains from the same sample are listed, as sequenced in a study of blood T cells in healthy people across ages. A sample-barcoded 5' primer and a J-beta primer mix were used in a second PCR of about 7 to 11 cycles. TCRdb passed the 5' RACE reads through MiXCR, listing each CDR3 protein once. The data contain roughly 800,000 distinct CDR3 sequences, about 26% of them singletons. The sample was also reused in another study, on T cells of mothers and their children.

Sequenced: blood. These receptors were collected from a boy aged 5-17 years in good health.

About this clonotype itself: The germline gene is not matched at one end of the junction; a read error may be the cause. The V gene is TRBV7-7, the J gene TRBJ2-1; TRBD2 might be the D (6 bases). Germline CDR1 SSHAT, CDR2 FNYEAQ (reference sequence). The CDR3 is 15 amino acids. The CDR3 sequence is CASSTGLPGDNEQFF. In nucleotides, the CDR3 is TGTGCTAGCAGCACGGGACTCCCCGGGGACAATGAGCAGTTCTTC.

This chain uses TRBV5-1 with TRBJ2-3; TRBD2 agrees at 8 bases. CDR3 length: 19 amino acids. After removal of 0 bases from V and 1 base from J, the junction contained 13 bases not matched to a gene. CDR1 SGHRS and CDR2 YFSETQ come from the germline V gene. CDR3 nucleotide sequence: TGCGCCAGCAGCTTGGATGCGGGGGGCTCCCGGTTCGGCACAGATACGCAGTATTTT. Amino acids: CASSLDAGGSRFGTDTQYF.

The chain has TRBV18 and TRBJ2-3; D is unclear. Germline CDR1 and CDR2: KGHSH and LQKENI. V shed 3 bases and J shed 5 bases, with 21 bases lying between them. The CDR3 length is 17 residues. The CDR3 nucleotides read TGTGCCAGCTCACCCCTCTGGGAAGAGGATGCTCGAGATACGCAGTATTTT. This codes for CASSPLWEEDARDTQYF.

This clonotype was observed a handful of times. The CDR3 sequence is CSVEVAAGANVLTF. The CDR3 DNA follows: TGCAGCGTTGAAGTAGCAGCTGGGGCCAACGTCCTGACTTTC. The V and J genes are TRBV29-1 and TRBJ2-6; D gene uncertain. The CDR3 has 14 amino acids. Deletions cut 1 base from V and 2 bases from J, with 6 bases between. Germline V gives CDR1 SQVTM, CDR2 ANQGSEA.

The chain links TRBV6-5 to TRBJ2-5; TRBD1 or TRBD2 may be the D gene (6 bases each). Germline-derived CDR1 and CDR2 are MNHEY and SVGAGI. The CDR3 consists of 14 residues. V was shortened by 2 bases and J by 5 bases, with 12 bases between the two germline ends. The CDR3 DNA follows: TGTGCCAGCAGTTACGGGGGGCCAGGGGAGACCCAGTACTTC. Translation gives CASSYGGPGETQYF.

This clonotype was seen a few times. Relative to the germline gene, one junction end is altered; a read error may explain this. The chain combines TRBV29-1 with TRBJ2-6, with D perhaps TRBD1 (6 bases). Per the germline V gene, CDR1 is SQVTM and CDR2 is ANQGSEA. This CDR3 has 13 residues. CDR3 region: CSIGGSGVNVLTF. CDR3 DNA sequence: TGCAGCATTGGGGGCTCTGGGGTCAACGTCCTGACTTTC.

Only a few counts were recorded for this clonotype. The rearrangement uses TRBV5-1 and TRBJ2-3; D ambiguous. The V gene lost 0 bases and the J gene lost 2 bases, with 13 bases spanning the gap. Per the germline V gene, CDR1 is SGHRS and CDR2 is YFSETQ. The CDR3 sequence is 16 residues long. The CDR3 DNA follows: TGCGCCAGCAGCTTGGGTGGCCAGAGAAACACAGATACGCAGTATTTT. Amino acid sequence: CASSLGGQRNTDTQYF.

This clonotype was counted a few times. The chain couples TRBV27 to TRBJ2-7; D not certain. The CDR3 totals 9 residues. From germline, CDR1 is MNHEY and CDR2 SMNVEV (reference sequence). The V gene lost 7 bases and the J gene lost 12 bases, with 10 bases spanning the gap. CDR3 in DNA: TGTGCCAGCACTGATAATCCGTACTTC. Translation: CASTDNPYF.

This chain uses TRBV5-1 with TRBJ1-1; D may be TRBD1 (5 bases). The CDR3 consists of 15 residues. In germline, CDR1 is SGHRS, CDR2 YFSETQ. V was clipped by 0 bases and J by 0 bases, with 9 bases between them. The CDR3 reads CASSLGDSVNTEAFF. CDR3 sequence (DNA): TGCGCCAGCAGCTTGGGTGACAGTGTGAACACTGAAGCTTTCTTT.

The table lists this clonotype with a few counts. V and J are TRBV5-1 and TRBJ2-3; 7 bases fit TRBD1. J lost 3 bases, V lost 4 bases, and 8 bases had no gene match. This CDR3 has 15 amino acids. Germline values: CDR1 SGHRS, CDR2 YFSETQ. The CDR3 reads CASSEGDSLTDTQYF. CDR3 in DNA: TGCGCCAGCAGCGAAGGGGACAGCTTAACAGATACGCAGTATTTT.

In its sample, this clonotype was seen a few times. This chain uses TRBV9 with TRBJ2-5; TRBD2 agrees at 10 bases. With 3 bases clipped from V and 4 bases from J, the junction kept 6 bases outside the gene matches. CDR1 is SGDLS, CDR2 YYNGEE, per germline. CDR3 length: 15 residues. For the CDR3, the DNA is TGTGCCAGCAGCGCGTCAATAGCGGGGGGAGAGACCCAGTACTTC. Translated, it gives CASSASIAGGETQYF.

This clonotype has just a few counts. In DNA, the CDR3 is TGCAGCGCGACGGGCGGGGGCACAGATACGCAGTATTTT. Translated, it gives CSATGGGTDTQYF. This sequence joins TRBV29-1 and TRBJ2-3; D possibly corresponds to TRBD2 (6 bases). CDR3 size: 13 residues. The V and J ends lost 7 bases and 1 base respectively, with 12 bases between them. CDR1 and CDR2 (germline): SQVTM, ANQGSEA.

This clonotype appeared a single time. DNA of the CDR3: TGTGCCAGCGGCCGGGTCTGGCGGAGCTACAATGAGCAGTTCTTC. It specifies CASGRVWRSYNEQFF. The chain is built from TRBV7-2 and TRBJ2-1; no clear D. Trimming shortened V by 8 bases and J by 3 bases, and 17 bases separated the two germline ends. This CDR3 region has 15 residues. Per germline, CDR1 SGHTA and CDR2 FQGNSA. The variable domain in full, with the rest retrieved from reference TRBV7-2 and TRBJ2-1, is GAGVSQSPSNKVTEKGKDVELRCDPISGHTALYWYRQSLGQGLEFLIYFQGNSAPDKSGLPSDRFSAERTGGSVSTLTIQRTQQEDSAVYLCASGRVWRSYNEQFFGPGTRLTVL.

DNA of the CDR3: TGTGCCACCAGCAGCAGCCGGGAGGCTGGTTGGGAGACCCAGTACTTC. Protein: CATSSSREAGWETQYF. The chain links TRBV15 to TRBJ2-5; 7 bases are shared with TRBD2. Germline V gene lookup returns CDR1 LNHNV and CDR2 YYDKDF (reference sequence). J lost 5 bases, V lost 3 bases, and 12 bases had no gene match. CDR3 length: 16 amino acids.

Worth noting for this clonotype: At one end, the junction sequence differs from germline, possibly due to a read error. J is TRBJ1-5 and V is TRBV5-1, with 8 bases identical to TRBD1. Germline CDR1 SGHRS, CDR2 YFSETQ. There are 15 residues in the CDR3. The CDR3 DNA sequence: TGTGCCAGCAGCCGGGGGGACAGGATGGATCGGCCCCAGCATTTT. It yields the protein CASSRGDRMDRPQHF.

This clonotype was seen more than once but under ten times. Germline and junction disagree at one end, which may indicate a read error. This chain uses TRBV5-1 with TRBJ1-1, with 8 bases aligning to TRBD1. This CDR3 comprises 15 residues. Germline V gives CDR1 SGHRS, CDR2 YFSETQ. CDR3 residues: CASSDGQGSGTEASF. CDR3 bases: TGCGCCAGCAGCGACGGACAGGGTTCCGGGACTGAAGCTTCCTTT.

The V gene is TRBV30, the J gene TRBJ2-1; D not certain. CDR1 and CDR2 from the germline V gene are GTSNPN and SVGIG (reference sequence). The germline V and J ends were trimmed by 3 bases and 0 bases, with 6 bases remaining between them. The CDR3 covers 13 residues. The CDR3 DNA is TGTGCCTGGAGAGTGAGCTCCTACAATGAGCAGTTCTTC. Translated: CAWRVSSYNEQFF.

The sample holds a few counts of this clonotype. The V gene is TRBV4-2, the J gene TRBJ1-1; no definite D call. The CDR3 runs 15 residues. Germline V gene lookup returns CDR1 LGHNA and CDR2 YNFKEQ. Trimming stripped 0 bases from V and 1 base from J, with 9 bases between. The CDR3 bases are TGTGCCAGCAGCCAAGATCCCACACCGAACACTGAAGCTTTCTTT. As protein: CASSQDPTPNTEAFF.

V is TRBV20-1 and J is TRBJ2-3; TRBD2 agrees at 11 bases. Germline CDR1 DFQATT, CDR2 SNEGSKA (reference sequence). This CDR3 contains 14 residues. The V segment lost 5 bases and the J segment 6 bases; nucleotides outside the gene matches: 7. The CDR3 DNA reads TGCAGTGCTCACACCCTAGCGGGAGGTGATACGCAGTATTTT. Translation gives CSAHTLAGGDTQYF.

This clonotype was seen a handful of times. The chain couples TRBV20-1 to TRBJ2-1, with D perhaps TRBD1 (5 bases). The J call is uncertain, as TRBJ2-5 better fits the DNA end. The germline gives CDR1 DFQATT, CDR2 SNEGSKA (reference sequence). CDR3 length equals 12 residues. The CDR3 protein is CSASSGQETQYF. CDR3 DNA: TGCAGTGCTAGTTCAGGGCAAGAGACCCAGTACTTC.

A few counts support this clonotype. The CDR3 is CASSLDGGEFSGNTIYF. CDR3 nucleotides: TGTGCCAGCAGCTTAGACGGAGGAGAGTTCTCTGGAAACACCATATATTTT. This sequence joins TRBV7-9 and TRBJ1-3, with no clear D. The V gene's germline CDR1 is SEHNR and CDR2 FQNEAQ (reference sequence). The germline V and J ends were trimmed by 1 base and 0 bases, with 13 bases remaining between them. The length of the CDR3 is 17 residues.

The chain has TRBV20-1 and TRBJ1-2, with TRBD1 identical over 7 bases. The V gene end was trimmed by 6 bases and the J gene end by 2 bases; junction bases not matched to a gene: 12. The CDR3 is 15 residues long. CDR1 is DFQATT and CDR2 is SNEGSKA in the germline V gene (reference sequence). This CDR3 is CSAGDSRDRNYGYTF. The CDR3 region has the DNA TGCAGTGCAGGTGATTCCCGGGACAGAAACTATGGCTACACCTTC.

This clonotype appeared a few times. V is TRBV12-3 or TRBV12-4 and J is TRBJ2-7; 7 bases map to TRBD2. J gave up 0 bases and V 3 bases, and 8 bases lay outside the gene matches. The CDR3 runs to 16 residues. The CDR3 here is CASSLGLAVSSYEQYF. The CDR3 nucleotides are TGTGCCAGCAGTTTGGGGCTAGCGGTAAGCTCCTACGAGCAGTACTTC.

V gene TRBV3-1 combines with J gene TRBJ1-1; D gene unclear. V was cut by 2 bases and J by 2 bases, with 12 bases left in between. This CDR3 has 15 residues. Germline CDR1 reads LGHDT; CDR2 reads YNNKEL (reference sequence). For the CDR3, the DNA is TGTGCCAGCAGCCAACCCGGACGGGGAAACACTGAAGCTTTCTTT. Protein product: CASSQPGRGNTEAFF.

This clonotype occurred a few times. The rearrangement uses TRBV5-1 and TRBJ1-4; 7 positions match TRBD1. V was pared by 4 bases and J by 6 bases, with 18 bases of the junction left unmatched. From germline, CDR1 is SGHRS and CDR2 YFSETQ. The CDR3 is 18 residues long. CDR3 DNA: TGCGCCAGCAGCCCCCGAGACAGGGAGGATGGTTTATATGAAAAACTGTTTTTT. Its protein product is CASSPRDREDGLYEKLFF.

This clonotype has more than one count but fewer than ten. This chain links TRBV30 with TRBJ2-5; D remains unclear. V was clipped by 0 bases and J by 2 bases, with 19 bases between them. This CDR3 is 17 amino acids long. Germline CDR1 reads GTSNPN; CDR2 reads SVGIG (reference sequence). The CDR3 sequence: CAWSVPFQLGWQETQYF. The CDR3 nucleotides are TGTGCCTGGAGTGTTCCGTTTCAGTTGGGGTGGCAAGAGACCCAGTACTTC.

This clonotype was found once. V is TRBV2 and J is TRBJ1-4; D gene uncertain. CDR3 size: 12 residues. Germline CDR1 reads SNHLY; CDR2 reads FYNNEI. The germline V and J ends were trimmed by 2 bases and 8 bases, with 6 bases remaining between them. The CDR3 nucleotides are TGTGCCAGCAGTGAACCCGAAGAAAAACTGTTTTTT. Translated: CASSEPEEKLFF.

This clonotype was seen a few times. The gene calls are TRBV6-6 and TRBJ2-5, with D perhaps matching TRBD2 (7 bases). V was cut by 5 bases and J by 4 bases, with 14 bases left in between. The CDR3 has 14 amino acids. The germline gives CDR1 MNHNY, CDR2 SVGAGI (reference sequence). CDR3 in DNA: TGTGCCAGCAGTACACCAGGGGAGGGAGAGACCCAGTACTTC. Translated, it gives CASSTPGEGETQYF.

This clonotype has a handful of counts. The V and J genes are TRBV5-1 and TRBJ2-7, with TRBD2 as a possible D gene (6 bases). The CDR3 sequence is 13 residues long. The V gene's germline CDR1 is SGHRS and CDR2 YFSETQ. V was pared by 2 bases and J by 5 bases, with 11 bases between. The CDR3 region has the DNA TGCGCCAGCAGCTTACGACTAGACGACGAGCAGTACTTC. It is translated as CASSLRLDDEQYF.

The V call is TRBV7-2, the J call TRBJ1-5; D is possibly TRBD1 (6 bases). Trimming pared 5 bases from V and 4 bases from J, leaving 18 bases between. Per germline, CDR1 SGHTA and CDR2 FQGNSA. The CDR3 loop spans 16 amino acids. The DNA for the CDR3 is TGTGCCAGCAGCCTTAACAGGGCTGCGGGGAATCAGCCCCAGCATTTT. Amino acid sequence: CASSLNRAAGNQPQHF.